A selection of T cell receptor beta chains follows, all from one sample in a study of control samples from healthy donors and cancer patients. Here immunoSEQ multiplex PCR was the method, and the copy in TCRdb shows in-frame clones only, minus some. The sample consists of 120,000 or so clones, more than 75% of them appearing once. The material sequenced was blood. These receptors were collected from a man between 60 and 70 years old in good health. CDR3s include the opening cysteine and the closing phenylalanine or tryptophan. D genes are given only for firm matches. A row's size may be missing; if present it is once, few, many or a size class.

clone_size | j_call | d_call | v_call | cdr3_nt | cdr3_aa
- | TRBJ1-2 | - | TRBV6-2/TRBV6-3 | TGTGCCAGCAGTTACTCCGGGCAGATCTATGGCTACACCTTC | CASSYSGQIYGYTF
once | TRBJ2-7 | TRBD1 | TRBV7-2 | TGTGCCACCAGCTCCCAGCCGGACAGGGCCTACGAGCAGTACTTC | CATSSQPDRAYEQYF
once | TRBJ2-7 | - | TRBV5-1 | TGCGCCAGCAGCTTGGGCGGGGGCCCACTCTCCTACGAGCAGTACTTC | CASSLGGGPLSYEQYF
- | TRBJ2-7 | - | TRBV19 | TGTGCCAGTAAAGAGACAGGAACCTACTACGAGCAGTACTTC | CASKETGTYYEQYF
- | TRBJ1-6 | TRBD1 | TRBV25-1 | TGTGCCAGCAGTGAATTTAAGGGGGCAGTCTCACCCCTCCACTTT | CASSEFKGAVSPLHF
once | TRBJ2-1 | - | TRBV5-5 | TGTGCCAGCAGCTTTCAGGGATCCTCCTACAATGAGCAGTTCTTC | CASSFQGSSYNEQFF
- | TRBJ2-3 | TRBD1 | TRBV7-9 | TGTGCCAGCAGCCGACCAAGGACAGGGAGCACAGATACGCAGTATTTT | CASSRPRTGSTDTQYF
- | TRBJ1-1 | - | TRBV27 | TGTGCCAGCAGTTTAGACGGGGACCATTACACTGAAGCTTTCTTT | CASSLDGDHYTEAFF
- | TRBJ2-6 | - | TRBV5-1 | TGCGCCAGCACGCGGTTCCCGATCTCTGGGGCCAACGTCCTGACTTTC | CASTRFPISGANVLTF
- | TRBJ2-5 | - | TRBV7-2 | TGTGCCAGCAGCTTAGGCCTTTACAGCGGAGCGTCCCAAGAGACCCAGTACTTC | CASSLGLYSGASQETQYF
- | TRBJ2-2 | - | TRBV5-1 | TGCGCCAGCTCTGGGGCCGGGGAGCTGTTTTTT | CASSGAGELFF
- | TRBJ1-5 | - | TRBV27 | TGTGCCAGCAGTTGGACGACCACCAATCAGCCCCAGCATTTT | CASSWTTTNQPQHF
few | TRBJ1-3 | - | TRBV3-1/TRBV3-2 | TGTGCCAGCAGCCTCGACACTTACTCTGGAAACACCATATATTTT | CASSLDTYSGNTIYF
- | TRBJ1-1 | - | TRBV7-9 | TGTGCCAGCAGCCGCGGGGGGGTGGTGGTCTTT | CASSRGGVVVF
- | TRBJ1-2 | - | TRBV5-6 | TGTGCCAGCAGCTTGCCGGGGACGGGGGATGGCTACACCTTC | CASSLPGTGDGYTF
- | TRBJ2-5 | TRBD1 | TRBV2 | TGTGCCAGCAGTGTACAGGGGGTTCACCAAGAGACCCAGTACTTC | CASSVQGVHQETQYF
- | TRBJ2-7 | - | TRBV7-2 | TGTGCCAGCAGCTGGAGCTCCTACGAGCAGTACTTC | CASSWSSYEQYF
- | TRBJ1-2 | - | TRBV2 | TGTGCCAGCAGTGGGGCAGCAGGGATGATGGGCTACACCTTC | CASSGAAGMMGYTF
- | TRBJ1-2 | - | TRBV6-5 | TGTGCCAGCAGTTACGGGAGAAACTATGGCTACACCTTC | CASSYGRNYGYTF
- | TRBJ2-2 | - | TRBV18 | TGTGCCAGCTCACTTGTCACCACGAACACCGGGGAGCTGTTTTTT | CASSLVTTNTGELFF
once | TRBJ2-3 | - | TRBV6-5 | TGTGCCAGCAGTTGGCGCGATACTAGCACAGATACGCAGTATTTT | CASSWRDTSTDTQYF
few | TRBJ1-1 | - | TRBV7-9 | TGTGCCAGCAGGGAAGGGACTTACACTGAAGCTTTCTTT | CASREGTYTEAFF
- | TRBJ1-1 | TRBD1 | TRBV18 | TGTGCCAGCTCACCAGTCACAGGGGGCATGTCGAACACTGAAGCTTTCTTT | CASSPVTGGMSNTEAFF
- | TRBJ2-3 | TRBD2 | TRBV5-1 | TGCGCCAGCAGCTTGCGGGGGGATTACACAGATACGCAGTATTTT | CASSLRGDYTDTQYF
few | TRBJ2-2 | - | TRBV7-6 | TGTGCCAGCAGCCCCCCGGGGGGCGAGAACACCGGGGAGCTGTTTTTT | CASSPPGGENTGELFF
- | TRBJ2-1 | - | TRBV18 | TGTGCCAGCTCACCCTTCCAGGAAAATGAGCAGTTCTTC | CASSPFQENEQFF
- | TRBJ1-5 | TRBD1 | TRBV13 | TGTGCCAGCAGCGAGGGACAGGGTTTACAGCCCCAGCATTTT | CASSEGQGLQPQHF
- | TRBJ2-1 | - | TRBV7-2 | TGTGCCAGCAGCTTAGCTGCACAGGTGACCCAGCAGTTCTTC | CASSLAAQVTQQFF
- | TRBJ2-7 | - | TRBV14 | TGTGCCAGCAGCCAAGGCGCGAGTGACGAGCAGTACTTC | CASSQGASDEQYF
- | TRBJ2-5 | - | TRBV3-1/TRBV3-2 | TGTGCCAGCAGCCAAGTATTCCAAGAGACCCAGTACTTC | CASSQVFQETQYF
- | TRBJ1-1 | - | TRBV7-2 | TGTGCCAGCAGCTTTACCGCGGGGATAAACACTGAAGCTTTCTTT | CASSFTAGINTEAFF
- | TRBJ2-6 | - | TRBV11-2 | TGTGCCAGCAGCTTAGATTTCGGGGCTGGGGCCAACGTCCTGACTTTC | CASSLDFGAGANVLTF
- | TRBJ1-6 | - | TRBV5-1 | TGCGCCAGCAGCGACAAGGACAGAAATTCACCCCTCCACTTT | CASSDKDRNSPLHF